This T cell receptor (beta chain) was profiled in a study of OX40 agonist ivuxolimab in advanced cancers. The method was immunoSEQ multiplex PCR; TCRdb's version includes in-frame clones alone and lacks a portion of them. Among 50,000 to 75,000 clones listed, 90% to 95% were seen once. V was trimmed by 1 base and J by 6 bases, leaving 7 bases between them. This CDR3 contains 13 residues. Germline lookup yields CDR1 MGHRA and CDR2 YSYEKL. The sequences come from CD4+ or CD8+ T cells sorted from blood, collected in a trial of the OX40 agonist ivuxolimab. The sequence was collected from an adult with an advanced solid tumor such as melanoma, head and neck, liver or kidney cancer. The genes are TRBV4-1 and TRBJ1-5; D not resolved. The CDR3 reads CASSQGLGQPQHF. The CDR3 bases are TGCGCCAGCAGCCAAGGTTTGGGTCAGCCCCAGCATTTT.